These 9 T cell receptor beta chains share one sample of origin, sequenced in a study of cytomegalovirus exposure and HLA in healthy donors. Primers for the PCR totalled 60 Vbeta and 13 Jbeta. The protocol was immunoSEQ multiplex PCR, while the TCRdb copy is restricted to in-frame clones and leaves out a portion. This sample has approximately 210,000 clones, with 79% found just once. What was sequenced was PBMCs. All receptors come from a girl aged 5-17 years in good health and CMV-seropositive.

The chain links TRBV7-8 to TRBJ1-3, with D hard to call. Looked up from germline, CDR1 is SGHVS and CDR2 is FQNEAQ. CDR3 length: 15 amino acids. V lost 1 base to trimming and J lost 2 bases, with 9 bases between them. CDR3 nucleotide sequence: TGTGCCAGCAGCTTAGGGCCAGGCACTGGAAACACCATATATTTT. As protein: CASSLGPGTGNTIYF.

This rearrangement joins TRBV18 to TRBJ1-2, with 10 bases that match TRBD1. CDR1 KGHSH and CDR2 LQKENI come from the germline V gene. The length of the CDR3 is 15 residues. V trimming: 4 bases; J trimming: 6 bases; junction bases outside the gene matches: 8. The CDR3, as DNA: TGTGCCAGCTCACGAGAGAGACAGGGGGCTGATGGCTACACCTTC. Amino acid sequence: CASSRERQGADGYTF.

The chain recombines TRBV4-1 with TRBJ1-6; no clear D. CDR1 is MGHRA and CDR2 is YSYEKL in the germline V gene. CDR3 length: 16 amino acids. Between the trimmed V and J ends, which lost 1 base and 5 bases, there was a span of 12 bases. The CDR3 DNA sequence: TGCGCCAGCAGCCAAGTTCCTATCACCCATAATTCACCCCTCCACTTT. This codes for CASSQVPITHNSPLHF.

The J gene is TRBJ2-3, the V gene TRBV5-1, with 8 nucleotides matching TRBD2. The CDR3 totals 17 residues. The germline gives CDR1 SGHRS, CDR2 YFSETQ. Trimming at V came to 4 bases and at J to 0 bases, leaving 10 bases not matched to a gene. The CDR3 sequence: CASSHEPIAGSTDTQYF. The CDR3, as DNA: TGCGCCAGCAGCCATGAACCCATAGCGGGAAGCACAGATACGCAGTATTTT.

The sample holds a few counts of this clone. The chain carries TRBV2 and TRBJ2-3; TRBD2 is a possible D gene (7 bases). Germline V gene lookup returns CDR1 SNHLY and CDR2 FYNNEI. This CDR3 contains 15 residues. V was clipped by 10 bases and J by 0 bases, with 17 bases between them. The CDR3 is CAIRNGGASTDTQYF. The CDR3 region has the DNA TGTGCCATCCGGAATGGGGGGGCGAGCACAGATACGCAGTATTTT. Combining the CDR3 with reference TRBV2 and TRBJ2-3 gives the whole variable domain EPEVTQTPSHQVTQMGQEVILRCVPISNHLYFYWYRQILGQKVEFLVSFYNNEISEKSEIFDDQFSVERPDGSNFTLKIRSTKLEDSAMYFCAIRNGGASTDTQYFGPGTRLTVL.

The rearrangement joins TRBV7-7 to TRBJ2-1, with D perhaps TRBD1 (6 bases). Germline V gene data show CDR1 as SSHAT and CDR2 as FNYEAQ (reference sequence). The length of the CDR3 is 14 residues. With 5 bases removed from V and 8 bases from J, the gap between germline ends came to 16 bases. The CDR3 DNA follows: TGTGCCAGCAGCCCCGGGACAACGTACGATGAGCAGTTCTTC. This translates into CASSPGTTYDEQFF. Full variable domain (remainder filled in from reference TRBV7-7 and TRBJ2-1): GAGVSQSPRYKVTKRGQDVTLRCDPISSHATLYWYQQALGQGPEFLTYFNYEAQPDKSGLPSDRFSAERPEGSISTLTIQRTEQRDSAMYRCASSPGTTYDEQFFGPGTRLTVL.

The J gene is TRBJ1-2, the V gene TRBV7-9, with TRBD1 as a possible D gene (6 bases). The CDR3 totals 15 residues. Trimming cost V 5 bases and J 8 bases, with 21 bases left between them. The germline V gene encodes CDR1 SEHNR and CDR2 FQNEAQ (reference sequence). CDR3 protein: CASSLRTEVLIGYTF. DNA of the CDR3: TGTGCCAGCAGCCTTCGGACAGAAGTATTAATAGGCTACACCTTC.

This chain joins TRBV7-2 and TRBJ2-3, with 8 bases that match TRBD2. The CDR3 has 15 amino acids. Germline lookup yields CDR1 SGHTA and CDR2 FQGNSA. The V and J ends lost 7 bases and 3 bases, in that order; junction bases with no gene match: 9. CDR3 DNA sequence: TGTGCCAGCACCATACGGGGGGGGCAGACAGATACGCAGTATTTT. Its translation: CASTIRGGQTDTQYF.

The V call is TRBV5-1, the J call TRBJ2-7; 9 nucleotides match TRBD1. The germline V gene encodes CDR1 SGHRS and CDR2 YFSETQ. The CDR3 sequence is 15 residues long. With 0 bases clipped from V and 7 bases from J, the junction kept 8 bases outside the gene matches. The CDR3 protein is CASSLAGDRAGEQYF. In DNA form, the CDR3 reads TGCGCCAGCAGCTTGGCCGGGGACAGGGCCGGGGAGCAGTACTTC.